This T cell receptor beta chain originates from a study of regulatory T cells in long-lasting Graves disease. Study-level results: Authors noted too few samples as a limitation.

Time point reported: persistent/refractory GD, antithyroid drugs over 5 years with positive TRAb. Extracted RNA from PBMCs served as the source of the TCR library. To note about this clonotype: Its antigen remains unknown.

Both iRepertoire HTBI primers and Arm-PCR of CDR3 regions were used to build the TCR beta libraries. MiXCR, run by TCRdb on the multiplex PCR reads, gives a single entry per CDR3 protein. The table records about 660,000 distinct CDR3 sequences, 25% to 35% of them present only once. The CDR3 is made up of 12 amino acids. Germline values: CDR1 LGHDT, CDR2 YNNKEL (reference sequence). V trimming: 5 bases; J trimming: 9 bases; junction bases outside the gene matches: 6. This TCR was sampled from a female donor with Graves disease. The sample here was peripheral blood mononuclear cells (PBMCs), taken when the disease was refractory, from a patient treated with antithyroid drugs. The chain couples TRBV3-1 to TRBJ1-2; 7 bases match TRBD1. CDR3: CASSFRQGSYTF. DNA for the CDR3: TGTGCCAGCAGCTTTCGACAGGGCAGCTACACCTTC.